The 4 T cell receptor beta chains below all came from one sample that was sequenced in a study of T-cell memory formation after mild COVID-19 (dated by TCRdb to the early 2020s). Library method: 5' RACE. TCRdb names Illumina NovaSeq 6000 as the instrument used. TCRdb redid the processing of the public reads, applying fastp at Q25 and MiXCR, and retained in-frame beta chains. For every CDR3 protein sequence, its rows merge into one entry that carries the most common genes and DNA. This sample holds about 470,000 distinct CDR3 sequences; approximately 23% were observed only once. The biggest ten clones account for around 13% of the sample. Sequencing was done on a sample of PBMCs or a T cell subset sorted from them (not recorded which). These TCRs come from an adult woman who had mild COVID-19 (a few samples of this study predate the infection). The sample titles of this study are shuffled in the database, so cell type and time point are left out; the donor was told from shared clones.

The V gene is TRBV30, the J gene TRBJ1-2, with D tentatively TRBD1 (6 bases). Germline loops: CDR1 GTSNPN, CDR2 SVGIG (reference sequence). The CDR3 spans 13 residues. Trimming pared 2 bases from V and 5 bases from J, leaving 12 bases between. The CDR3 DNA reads TGTGCCTGGAGTCCCGGACAGACTTATGGCTACACCTTC. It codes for CAWSPGQTYGYTF.

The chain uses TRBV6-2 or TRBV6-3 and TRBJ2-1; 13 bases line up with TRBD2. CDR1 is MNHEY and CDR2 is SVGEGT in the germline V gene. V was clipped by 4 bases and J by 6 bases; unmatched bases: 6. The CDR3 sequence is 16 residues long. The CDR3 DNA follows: TGTGCCAGCAGTTTCGTACTAGCGGGGGGGCTCAATGAGCAGTTCTTC. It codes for CASSFVLAGGLNEQFF.

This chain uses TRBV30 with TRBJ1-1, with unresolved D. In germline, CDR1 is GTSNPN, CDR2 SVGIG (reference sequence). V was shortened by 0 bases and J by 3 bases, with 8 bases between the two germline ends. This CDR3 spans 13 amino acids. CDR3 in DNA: TGTGCCTGGAGTGTACACATTTACACTGAAGCTTTCTTT. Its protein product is CAWSVHIYTEAFF.

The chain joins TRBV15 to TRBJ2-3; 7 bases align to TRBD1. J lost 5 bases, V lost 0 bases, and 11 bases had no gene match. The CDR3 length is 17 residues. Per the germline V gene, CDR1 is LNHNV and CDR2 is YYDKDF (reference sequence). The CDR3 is CATSRDLGGAGGDTQYF. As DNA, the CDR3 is TGTGCCACCAGCAGAGATCTAGGGGGCGCGGGCGGAGATACGCAGTATTTT. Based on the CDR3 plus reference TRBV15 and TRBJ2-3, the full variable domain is DAMVIQNPRYQVTQFGKPVTLSCSQTLNHNVMYWYQQKSSQAPKLLFHYYDKDFNNEADTPDNFQSRRPNTSFCFLDIRSPGLGDTAMYLCATSRDLGGAGGDTQYFGPGTRLTVL.